The entry below gives a single TCR beta chain sequence along with its context. The sample belongs to a study of cytomegalovirus exposure and HLA in healthy donors. The PCR contained 60 Vbeta and 13 Jbeta primers. Assay: immunoSEQ multiplex PCR; the TCRdb copy retains only in-frame clones and omits some. The profile covers about 140,000 clones, with approximately 82% appearing a single time and about 1.5% taken by the ten largest. CDR1 and CDR2 from the germline V gene are LNHDA and SQIVND (reference sequence). The CDR3 is made up of 15 amino acids. V lost 6 bases and J lost 5; bases outside the gene matches: 9.

The genes are TRBV19 and TRBJ1-2; 10 bases are a match to TRBD1. Sequences were obtained from PBMCs. The receptor comes from a man aged 25-45 years in good health and CMV-seropositive. The CDR3 is CASREDRGSSYGYTF. CDR3 coding DNA: TGTGCCAGTAGGGAGGACAGGGGGTCCTCTTATGGCTACACCTTC. Supplemented by reference TRBV19 and TRBJ1-2, the full variable domain reads DGGITQSPKYLFRKEGQNVTLSCEQNLNHDAMYWYRQDPGQGLRLIYYSQIVNDFQKGDIAEGYSVSREKKESFPLTVTSAQKNPTAFYLCASREDRGSSYGYTFGSGTRLTVV.